This TCR beta chain was captured by sequencing in a study of technical replicates of blood from a handful of donors. The CDR3 extends over 14 amino acids. CDR1 and CDR2 (germline): SGHTA, FQGTGA. The V gene lost 1 base and the J gene lost 5 bases, with 12 bases spanning the gap. Libraries were prepared by immunoSEQ multiplex PCR; TCRdb keeps only in-frame clonotypes and omits some of them. The data hold about 84,000 clones, with 85% to 95% observed a single time. The sequence derives from a human donor in good health. The chain has TRBV7-3 and TRBJ2-7; unclear D gene. The sequenced sample was T cells isolated from PBMCs. CDR3 protein: CASSLNPQVHEQYF. The CDR3 coding sequence is TGTGCCAGCAGCTTAAATCCGCAGGTCCACGAGCAGTACTTC.